This T cell receptor (beta chain) was captured by sequencing in a study of blood T cell repertoires in COVID-19. Only in-frame clones appear in the TCRdb table, and some are missing; sequencing was by immunoSEQ multiplex PCR. The table includes around 290,000 clones, 85% to 90% detected once. The CDR3 runs to 14 residues. The V gene's germline CDR1 is SNHLY and CDR2 FYNNEI. The junction had 4 bases not matched to a gene; V was cut back by 4 bases and J by 6 bases. The origin of this receptor is a man aged 40-49 years with acute or convalescent COVID-19. The chain employs TRBV2 and TRBJ1-4; TRBD1 matches at 8 bases. Source material: peripheral blood. The CDR3 sequence is CASSVPGGHEKLFF. The CDR3 DNA follows: TGTGCCAGCAGTGTTCCAGGGGGCCATGAAAAACTGTTTTTT.